The TCR beta chain described here comes from a study of OX40 agonist ivuxolimab in advanced cancers. With 2 bases removed from V and 7 bases from J, the gap between germline ends came to 15 bases. The CDR3 is made up of 14 amino acids. CDR1 SGHAT and CDR2 FQNNGV come from the germline V gene. Using immunoSEQ multiplex PCR, the repertoire was profiled, and TCRdb retains in-frame clones only, with some absent. The table includes approximately 61,000 clones, nearly 90% detected once. This sequence originates from an adult with an advanced solid tumor such as melanoma, head and neck, liver or kidney cancer. Sequencing used CD4+ or CD8+ T cells sorted from blood, obtained in a trial of the OX40 agonist ivuxolimab. The chain uses TRBV11-2 and TRBJ2-7; D possibly corresponds to TRBD1 (6 bases). The CDR3 here is CASSLPRDTREQYF. CDR3 coding DNA: TGTGCCAGCAGCTTACCTCGGGACACCCGAGAGCAGTACTTC.